Presented here are 19 T cell receptor beta chains from one specimen sequenced in a study of cytomegalovirus exposure and HLA in healthy donors. 13 Jbeta primers and 60 Vbeta primers were used for the PCR. This table comes from immunoSEQ multiplex PCR, and its TCRdb copy is limited to in-frame clones, with some not included. The profile shows about 300,000 clones, 86% of them singletons. Material for sequencing was PBMCs. Receptor source: a man between 35 and 55 years old in good health and CMV-seropositive.

The chain joins TRBV28 to TRBJ2-7; D is perhaps TRBD2 (6 bases). From germline, CDR1 is MDHEN and CDR2 SYDVKM. CDR3 size: 15 residues. Deletions cut 3 bases from V and 0 bases from J, with 12 bases between. The CDR3 sequence: CASSFPGDVSYEQYF. DNA for the CDR3: TGTGCCAGCAGTTTCCCGGGAGACGTCTCCTACGAGCAGTACTTC.

The chain carries TRBV6-1 and TRBJ2-1, with 9 nucleotides matching TRBD1. Germline CDR1 MNHNS, CDR2 SASEGT. V shed 3 bases, J shed 3 bases, and the junction held 3 bases outside the gene matches. CDR3 size: 15 residues. The CDR3 is CASSDRDRVYNEQFF. For the CDR3, the DNA is TGTGCCAGCAGTGACCGGGACAGGGTCTACAATGAGCAGTTCTTC.

This clone has only one observation. The gene calls are TRBV9 and TRBJ1-1; D gene uncertain. Germline-derived CDR1 and CDR2 are SGDLS and YYNGEE. The CDR3 totals 15 residues. Trimming removed 4 bases from V and 6 bases from J, with 19 bases in between. Here the CDR3 reads CASSIGVLPRPEAFF. The CDR3 nucleotides are TGTGCCAGCAGCATTGGCGTACTTCCCAGGCCTGAAGCTTTCTTT.

V and J are TRBV28 and TRBJ2-2, with D hard to call. Germline V CDR1 and CDR2: MDHEN, SYDVKM. The CDR3 contains 15 residues. V was trimmed by 1 base and J by 3 bases, leaving 9 bases between them. DNA for the CDR3: TGTGCCAGCAGTTTATCCGGGTTCGACACCGGGGAGCTGTTTTTT. Protein product: CASSLSGFDTGELFF. Filled out from reference TRBV28 and TRBJ2-2, the complete variable domain reads DVKVTQSSRYLVKRTGEKVFLECVQDMDHENMFWYRQDPGLGLRLIYFSYDVKMKEKGDIPEGYSVSREKKERFSLILESASTNQTSMYLCASSLSGFDTGELFFGEGSRLTVL.

The rearrangement links TRBV21-1 to TRBJ2-5; the D call of TRBD1 is as the table states it, not checked on the DNA. TRBV21-1 is a pseudogene locus. The CDR3 runs 17 residues. The CDR3 here is CASNSTGTGIPKETQYF. The CDR3 DNA reads as TGTGCCAGCAATTCAACAGGGACAGGGATACCGAAGGAGACCCAGTACTTC.

The chain has TRBV5-1 and TRBJ2-6; maybe TRBD2 (7 bases). V was shortened by 6 bases and J by 0 bases, with 19 bases between the two germline ends. The V gene's germline CDR1 is SGHRS and CDR2 YFSETQ. This CDR3 is 18 amino acids long. The CDR3 nucleotides are TGCGCCAGCAACCCGGTAGGGGGGGAAATCTCTGGGGCCAACGTCCTGACTTTC. It translates to CASNPVGGEISGANVLTF.

The chain is built from TRBV2 and TRBJ2-2; perhaps TRBD1 as D (6 bases). The CDR3 totals 13 residues. Germline CDR1 reads SNHLY; CDR2 reads FYNNEI. V was pared by 6 bases and J by 6 bases, with 11 bases between. The CDR3 region is CASRGAGAGELFF. Here the CDR3 DNA reads TGTGCCAGCAGGGGGGCCGGGGCCGGGGAGCTGTTTTTT.

This chain uses TRBV11-2 with TRBJ2-7; possible D gene TRBD1, 6 bases. V lost 6 bases and J 2 bases, leaving 11 bases between the germline ends. The CDR3 length is 13 residues. CDR1 SGHAT and CDR2 FQNNGV come from the germline V gene. The DNA for the CDR3 is TGTGCCAGCAGGACAAACAGGGCCTACGAGCAGTACTTC. Translated, it gives CASRTNRAYEQYF. The whole variable domain, remainder taken from reference TRBV11-2 and TRBJ2-7, is EAGVAQSPRYKIIEKRQSVAFWCNPISGHATLYWYQQILGQGPKLLIQFQNNGVVDDSQLPKDRFSAERLKGVDSTLKIQPAKLEDSAVYLCASRTNRAYEQYFGPGTRLTVT.

This clone was recorded only once. The chain has TRBV19 and TRBJ1-2; D is ambiguous. Trimming cost V 1 base and J 12 bases, with 15 bases left between them. This CDR3 region has 13 residues. CDR1 LNHDA and CDR2 SQIVND come from the germline V gene (reference sequence). CDR3 sequence: CASSIGDRRENTF. The CDR3 DNA reads TGTGCCAGTAGTATAGGCGATCGCCGGGAGAACACCTTC. Complete variable domain (other parts from reference TRBV19 and TRBJ1-2): DGGITQSPKYLFRKEGQNVTLSCEQNLNHDAMYWYRQDPGQGLRLIYYSQIVNDFQKGDIAEGYSVSREKKESFPLTVTSAQKNPTAFYLCASSIGDRRENTFGSGTRLTVV.

The V gene is TRBV27, the J gene TRBJ2-7, with 7 bases fitting TRBD2. CDR1 and CDR2 (germline): MNHEY, SMNVEV (reference sequence). The trim removed 4 bases at V and 2 bases at J, leaving 5 bases unmatched. There are 14 residues in the CDR3. CDR3 nucleotides: TGTGCCAGCAGTTCAAGACTAGCTACCTACGAGCAGTACTTC. Residues: CASSSRLATYEQYF.

CDR3 sequence reads: CASSSDRVSGYTF. In DNA form, the CDR3 reads TGTGCCAGCAGCTCCGACAGGGTTAGTGGCTACACCTTC. The V and J genes are TRBV28 and TRBJ1-2; 7 positions match TRBD1. CDR3 length: 13 amino acids. After removal of 6 bases from V and 7 bases from J, the junction contained 8 bases not matched to a gene. Germline V gene sequence: CDR1 MDHEN, CDR2 SYDVKM.

DNA for the CDR3: TGTGCCAGCAGGGAGCGGGGCTTTGCTAATGAAAAACTGTTTTTT. Amino acid sequence: CASRERGFANEKLFF. The chain recombines TRBV27 with TRBJ1-4, with D perhaps TRBD1 (5 bases). Germline lookup yields CDR1 MNHEY and CDR2 SMNVEV (reference sequence). This CDR3 has 15 residues. Trimming left V 6 bases short and J 3 bases short, with 14 bases between.

This sequence joins TRBV6-5 and TRBJ2-5, with D perhaps matching TRBD2 (6 bases). This CDR3 is 14 amino acids long. Trimming stripped 11 bases from V and 5 bases from J, with 21 bases between. Germline V gives CDR1 MNHEY, CDR2 SVGAGI. Here the CDR3 DNA reads TGTGCCTCGGGGAGGCGGGGTAGTTCGGAGACCCAGTACTTC. Translation gives CASGRRGSSETQYF.

In this sample, this clone turned up a few times. The rearrangement joins TRBV7-6 to TRBJ2-1; TRBD1 agrees at 11 bases. The CDR3 has 15 residues. V was clipped by 1 base and J by 7 bases; unmatched bases: 3. Germline V CDR1 and CDR2: SGHVS, FNYEAQ. CDR3 DNA sequence: TGTGCCAGCAGCTTAGTGGGACAGGGGGTTAATGAGCAGTTCTTC. This encodes CASSLVGQGVNEQFF.

The genes are TRBV27 and TRBJ2-5; 10 nucleotides agree with TRBD1. This CDR3 has 16 amino acids. CDR1 MNHEY and CDR2 SMNVEV come from the germline V gene (reference sequence). V shed 5 bases, J shed 4 bases, and the junction held 10 bases outside the gene matches. CDR3 DNA: TGTGCCAGCAGTAAACGGACAGGGGGGGGAAGAGAGACCCAGTACTTC. Translating it yields CASSKRTGGGRETQYF.

The gene calls are TRBV25-1 and TRBJ2-5; the match to TRBD2 covers 11 bases. The DNA matches TRBJ2-7 better at its end, which makes the J call doubtful. This CDR3 spans 15 amino acids. CDR1 is MGHDK and CDR2 is SYGVNS in the germline V gene. CDR3: CASSGPGLAAYEQYF. The CDR3 nucleotides are TGTGCCAGCAGTGGGCCGGGACTAGCGGCTTACGAGCAGTACTTC.

The rearrangement links TRBV7-2 to TRBJ2-1; 8 bases are shared with TRBD2. CDR3 length equals 18 residues. Germline lookup yields CDR1 SGHTA and CDR2 FQGNSA. With V trimmed by 1 base and J by 0 bases, 8 bases remained unmatched. The chain's CDR3 is CASSLGLTSGSSYNEQFF. The CDR3 DNA reads TGTGCCAGCAGCTTAGGACTCACTAGCGGAAGCTCCTACAATGAGCAGTTCTTC.

The chain employs TRBV15 and TRBJ1-1, with TRBD1 identical over 8 bases. With V trimmed by 5 bases and J by 2 bases, 7 bases remained unmatched. CDR1 is LNHNV and CDR2 is YYDKDF in the germline V gene (reference sequence). The CDR3 is 15 residues long. For the CDR3, the DNA is TGTGCCACCAGCGTCCGACAGGGGACTAACACTGAAGCTTTCTTT. Protein sequence: CATSVRQGTNTEAFF. The variable domain in full, completed from reference TRBV15 and TRBJ1-1, reads DAMVIQNPRYQVTQFGKPVTLSCSQTLNHNVMYWYQQKSSQAPKLLFHYYDKDFNNEADTPDNFQSRRPNTSFCFLDIRSPGLGDTAMYLCATSVRQGTNTEAFFGQGTRLTVV.

This rearrangement joins TRBV28 to TRBJ1-5, with no clear D. The CDR3 loop spans 15 amino acids. Trimming pared 5 bases from V and 5 bases from J, leaving 16 bases between. CDR1 is MDHEN and CDR2 is SYDVKM in the germline V gene. Here the CDR3 DNA reads TGTGCCAGCAGTCCCCCCGAAGGGAGGGATCAGCCCCAGCATTTT. Translation gives CASSPPEGRDQPQHF. The full variable domain, completed using reference TRBV28 and TRBJ1-5, is DVKVTQSSRYLVKRTGEKVFLECVQDMDHENMFWYRQDPGLGLRLIYFSYDVKMKEKGDIPEGYSVSREKKERFSLILESASTNQTSMYLCASSPPEGRDQPQHFGDGTRLSIL.